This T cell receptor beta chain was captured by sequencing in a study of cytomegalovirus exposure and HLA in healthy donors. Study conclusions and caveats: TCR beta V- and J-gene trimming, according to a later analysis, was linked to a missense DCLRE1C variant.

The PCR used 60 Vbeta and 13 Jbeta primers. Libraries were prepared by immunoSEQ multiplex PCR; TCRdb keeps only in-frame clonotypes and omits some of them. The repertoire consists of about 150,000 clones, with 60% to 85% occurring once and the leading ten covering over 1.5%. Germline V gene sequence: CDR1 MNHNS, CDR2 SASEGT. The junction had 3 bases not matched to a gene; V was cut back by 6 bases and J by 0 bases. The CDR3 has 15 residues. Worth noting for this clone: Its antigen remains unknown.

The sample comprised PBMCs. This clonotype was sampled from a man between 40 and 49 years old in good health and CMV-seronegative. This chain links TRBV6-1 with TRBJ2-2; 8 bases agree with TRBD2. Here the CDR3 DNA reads TGTGCCAGCAGCCGGGGGGGGGCGAACACCGGGGAGCTGTTTTTT. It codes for CASSRGGANTGELFF.